The next 25 T cell receptor beta chains were all read from a single sample in a study of blood T cell repertoires in COVID-19. Using immunoSEQ multiplex PCR, the repertoire was profiled, and TCRdb retains in-frame clones only, with some absent. The repertoire holds 95,000 to 150,000 clones, with 80% as singletons. The sequencing input was peripheral blood. The source of these receptors is a man between 60 and 75 years old with active or convalescent COVID-19.

This chain uses TRBV19 with TRBJ2-4; TRBD2 matches at 15 bases. CDR1 is LNHDA, CDR2 SQIVND, per germline (reference sequence). The V segment lost 3 bases and the J segment 9 bases; nucleotides outside the gene matches: 6. This CDR3 comprises 16 residues. The CDR3 DNA is TGTGCCAGTAGTATCGGACTAGCGGGAGGGCCGGTCATTCAGTACTTC. Encoded protein: CASSIGLAGGPVIQYF.

The CDR3 reads CASSYRSNQPQHF. The CDR3 DNA is TGTGCCAGCAGTTATCGTAGCAATCAGCCCCAGCATTTT. The chain joins TRBV6-2 or TRBV6-3 to TRBJ1-5; D is ambiguous. This CDR3 is 13 amino acids long. The V and J ends lost 3 bases and 0 bases respectively, with 3 bases between them. Germline V gives CDR1 MNHEY, CDR2 SVGEGT.

The J gene is TRBJ2-1, the V gene TRBV5-1; D gene uncertain. The germline V gene has CDR1 SGHRS and CDR2 YFSETQ. This CDR3 comprises 14 residues. The V gene lost 0 bases and the J gene lost 12 bases, with 16 bases spanning the gap. CDR3 DNA sequence: TGCGCCAGCAGCTTGGATTCTAGGTCAGTAGGGCAGTTCTTC. Amino acid sequence: CASSLDSRSVGQFF.

The chain links TRBV4-1 to TRBJ2-1; 9 bases agree with TRBD2. Germline V gene data show CDR1 as MGHRA and CDR2 as YSYEKL. With 0 bases clipped from V and 5 bases from J, the junction kept 2 bases outside the gene matches. The CDR3 covers 15 residues. As DNA, the CDR3 is TGCGCCAGCAGCCAAGAAAGCGGGAGGAACAATGAGCAGTTCTTC. Translating gives CASSQESGRNNEQFF.

The chain combines TRBV5-4 with TRBJ2-7; TRBD2 matches at 7 bases. The CDR3 spans 11 residues. In germline, CDR1 is SGHNT, CDR2 YYREEE (reference sequence). Trimming removed 4 bases from V and 6 bases from J; junction bases left unmatched: 1. The CDR3 protein is CASSGGGEQYF. The CDR3 DNA follows: TGTGCCAGCAGCGGGGGGGGCGAGCAGTACTTC.

The chain uses TRBV19 and TRBJ1-1; D ambiguous. Trimming removed 5 bases from V and 6 bases from J, with 19 bases in between. The CDR3 covers 15 residues. Germline V gene lookup returns CDR1 LNHDA and CDR2 SQIVND (reference sequence). The CDR3 bases are TGTGCCAGTAGTTCCCTGGGAGTACAAACGGCTGAAGCTTTCTTT. It is translated as CASSSLGVQTAEAFF. Drawing the rest from reference TRBV19 and TRBJ1-1, the complete variable domain is DGGITQSPKYLFRKEGQNVTLSCEQNLNHDAMYWYRQDPGQGLRLIYYSQIVNDFQKGDIAEGYSVSREKKESFPLTVTSAQKNPTAFYLCASSSLGVQTAEAFFGQGTRLTVV.

V gene TRBV18 combines with J gene TRBJ2-3, with a weak D call TRBD2 (5 bases). Per germline, CDR1 KGHSH and CDR2 LQKENI. Trimming stripped 3 bases from V and 6 bases from J, with 10 bases between. The CDR3 sequence is 13 residues long. The CDR3 here is CASSPRGSDTQYF. CDR3 coding DNA: TGTGCCAGCTCACCCCGGGGATCCGATACGCAGTATTTT.

The chain has TRBV7-8 and TRBJ1-6; D is perhaps TRBD1 (6 bases). The V gene's germline CDR1 is SGHVS and CDR2 FQNEAQ. This CDR3 is 15 amino acids long. Trimming removed 6 bases at V and 4 bases at J, with 13 bases between. CDR3 loop: CASRLGGDYNSPLHF. Here the CDR3 DNA reads TGTGCCAGCAGACTAGGGGGGGATTATAATTCACCCCTCCACTTT.

The V call is TRBV18, the J call TRBJ2-2, with 7 positions matching TRBD1. The germline V gene encodes CDR1 KGHSH and CDR2 LQKENI. The CDR3 loop spans 15 amino acids. Trimming removed 1 base from V and 4 bases from J; junction bases left unmatched: 3. CDR3 residues: CASSPLRDSTGELFF. CDR3 DNA: TGTGCCAGCTCACCACTACGGGACAGCACCGGGGAGCTGTTTTTT. The complete variable domain, with remaining parts taken from reference TRBV18 and TRBJ2-2, reads NAGVMQNPRHLVRRRGQEARLRCSPMKGHSHVYWYRQLPEEGLKFMVYLQKENIIDESGMPKERFSAEFPKEGPSILRIQQVVRGDSAAYFCASSPLRDSTGELFFGEGSRLTVL.

The rearrangement uses TRBV7-9 and TRBJ2-2; a possible D gene is TRBD2 (6 bases). Deletions cut 7 bases from V and 5 bases from J, with 14 bases between. Germline CDR1 is SEHNR and CDR2 is FQNEAQ (reference sequence). This CDR3 is 14 amino acids long. The chain's CDR3 is CASTQGGWTGELFF. The DNA for the CDR3 is TGTGCCAGCACCCAAGGAGGGTGGACCGGGGAGCTGTTTTTT.

The genes are TRBV30 and TRBJ2-1; 8 bases agree with TRBD2. Per the germline V gene, CDR1 is GTSNPN and CDR2 is SVGIG (reference sequence). The V gene end was trimmed by 1 base and the J gene end by 5 bases; junction bases not matched to a gene: 4. CDR3 length: 14 amino acids. DNA for the CDR3: TGTGCCTGGAGTGGGCGGGGGGCGGACAATGAGCAGTTCTTC. Translating it yields CAWSGRGADNEQFF.

V is TRBV24-1 and J is TRBJ2-5, with TRBD2 identical over 13 bases. V shed 1 base, J shed 5 bases, and the junction held 12 bases outside the gene matches. CDR1 KGHDR and CDR2 SFDVKD come from the germline V gene. The CDR3 length is 19 residues. CDR3 amino acids: CATSDLSGGTSGIKETQYF. Written as DNA, the CDR3 is TGTGCCACCAGTGATTTATCGGGTGGGACTAGCGGGATTAAGGAGACCCAGTACTTC.

The rearrangement links TRBV28 to TRBJ1-2; a weak D match, TRBD1 (6 bases). Trimming left V 5 bases short and J 8 bases short, with 15 bases between. The CDR3 totals 13 residues. Germline V gives CDR1 MDHEN, CDR2 SYDVKM. Written as DNA, the CDR3 is TGTGCCAGCAGTCTTCTACAGGGACGGGGCTACACCTTC. Protein product: CASSLLQGRGYTF.

CDR3 region: CSAPRWRYF. DNA of the CDR3: TGCAGCGCCCCCCGGTGGAGGTACTTC. The chain joins TRBV29-1 to TRBJ2-5; D is uncertain. The CDR3 contains 9 residues. Germline V gives CDR1 SQVTM, CDR2 ANQGSEA. V was pared by 7 bases and J by 13 bases, with 13 bases between.

In DNA form, the CDR3 reads TGTGCCAGCAGCGAGAGGCTAGCGGGAACCGCGGATGAGCAGTTCTTC. Amino acid sequence: CASSERLAGTADEQFF. The rearrangement joins TRBV7-9 to TRBJ2-1; 9 bases map to TRBD2. Looked up from germline, CDR1 is SEHNR and CDR2 is FQNEAQ (reference sequence). J gave up 8 bases and V 5 bases, and 13 bases lay outside the gene matches. The CDR3 length is 16 residues.

V usage is TRBV7-2 and J usage is TRBJ2-3; TRBD1 might be the D (6 bases). Germline V gives CDR1 SGHTA, CDR2 FQGNSA. The CDR3 is made up of 15 amino acids. Trimming cost V 5 bases and J 3 bases, with 15 bases left between them. The CDR3 nucleotides read TGTGCCAGCAGCCGCTCCAGGGGACAAACAGATACGCAGTATTTT. This sequence encodes CASSRSRGQTDTQYF.

This chain links TRBV19 with TRBJ2-5; TRBD2 aligns across 8 bases. The trim removed 4 bases at V and 3 bases at J, leaving 4 bases unmatched. Germline V CDR1 and CDR2: LNHDA, SQIVND (reference sequence). The CDR3 is made up of 14 amino acids. CDR3 residues: CASSRTSPKETQYF. The DNA of the CDR3 is TGTGCCAGTAGTAGGACTAGCCCTAAAGAGACCCAGTACTTC. Drawing the rest from reference TRBV19 and TRBJ2-5, the complete variable domain is DGGITQSPKYLFRKEGQNVTLSCEQNLNHDAMYWYRQDPGQGLRLIYYSQIVNDFQKGDIAEGYSVSREKKESFPLTVTSAQKNPTAFYLCASSRTSPKETQYFGPGTRLLVL.

This chain uses TRBV2 with TRBJ2-7, with 8 bases aligning to TRBD2. The V gene end was trimmed by 11 bases and the J gene end by 6 bases; junction bases not matched to a gene: 6. This CDR3 region has 11 residues. Germline V lookup: CDR1 SNHLY, CDR2 FYNNEI. For the CDR3, the DNA is TGTGCCCTGGGAGCGGGGGTCGAGCAGTACTTC. Protein sequence: CALGAGVEQYF.

The V gene is TRBV4-3, the J gene TRBJ1-4; 10 bases fit TRBD1. Trimming at V came to 5 bases and at J to 8 bases, leaving 5 bases not matched to a gene. The CDR3 has 14 residues. CDR1 and CDR2 from the germline V gene are LGHNA and YSLEER. CDR3 residues: CASSFGQGGEKLFF. The CDR3 DNA reads TGCGCCAGCAGCTTTGGACAGGGGGGGGAAAAACTGTTTTTT.

V gene TRBV28 combines with J gene TRBJ2-7, with a tentative D call TRBD2 (7 bases). This CDR3 comprises 15 residues. The V end lost 8 bases, the J end lost 3 bases, and 20 bases lay between the germline ends. Germline V lookup: CDR1 MDHEN, CDR2 SYDVKM. The CDR3 sequence: CASLTLGGDFYEQYF. The CDR3 DNA sequence: TGTGCCAGCCTTACTTTAGGGGGGGATTTCTACGAGCAGTACTTC.

Turning to this clone: The identical CDR3 is also encoded by other nucleotide sequences in the sample. The gene calls are TRBV5-1 and TRBJ1-4; 8 bases agree with TRBD1. The CDR3 sequence is 14 residues long. Germline V gene data show CDR1 as SGHRS and CDR2 as YFSETQ. J was trimmed by 7 bases and V by 4 bases; bases with no gene match: 6. The CDR3 nucleotides are TGCGCCAGCAGCCCTGGACAGGGCGGTGAAAAACTGTTTTTT. The encoded protein is CASSPGQGGEKLFF.

This clone appeared once. Other DNA sequences from this sample encode an identical CDR3 as well. The chain couples TRBV27 to TRBJ1-5; weak D call: TRBD1 (5 bases). Between the trimmed V and J ends, which lost 6 bases and 0 bases, there was a span of 12 bases. Germline V gives CDR1 MNHEY, CDR2 SMNVEV (reference sequence). CDR3 length: 15 amino acids. CDR3 DNA sequence: TGTGCCAGCAGACCTGGGACTGTTAGCAATCAGCCCCAGCATTTT. It encodes CASRPGTVSNQPQHF.

The chain has TRBV7-2 and TRBJ2-3; tentatively, D is TRBD2 (6 bases). CDR1 and CDR2 from the germline V gene are SGHTA and FQGNSA. CDR3 length equals 15 residues. The ends were cut back, 11 bases at V and 0 bases at J, with 18 bases in the middle. The CDR3 coding sequence is TGTGCCGGTCGACTTTGGGGGGAAAGCACAGATACGCAGTATTTT. Translating gives CAGRLWGESTDTQYF.

The rearrangement uses TRBV6-4 and TRBJ2-3, with TRBD2 matching over 7 bases. After removal of 6 bases from V and 0 bases from J, the junction contained 6 bases not matched to a gene. The CDR3 runs 15 residues. Per germline, CDR1 MRHNA and CDR2 SNTAGT. CDR3 in amino acids: CASRQLASSTDTQYF. The CDR3 DNA reads as TGTGCCAGCAGGCAACTAGCGTCGAGCACAGATACGCAGTATTTT.

The chain links TRBV7-9 to TRBJ2-2; 10 bases are a match to TRBD2. V trimming: 6 bases; J trimming: 1 base; junction bases outside the gene matches: 5. The V gene's germline CDR1 is SEHNR and CDR2 FQNEAQ (reference sequence). There are 16 residues in the CDR3. The CDR3 is CASRFGLAENTGELFF. DNA of the CDR3: TGTGCCAGCAGGTTCGGACTAGCGGAGAACACCGGGGAGCTGTTTTTT.